This TCR beta chain was retrieved from a study of blood T cell repertoires in COVID-19. About the research overall: Both acute and convalescent COVID-19 samples were obtained from the United States, Italy and Spain. PBMCs, B-cell-depleted T cells, or T cells provided the cDNA or gDNA that made up the material.

How the authors handled the data: Amplification with reference gene primers provided the estimates of nucleated cell counts. Assay used: immunoSEQ multiplex PCR; TCRdb lists only in-frame clones, some missing. V and J calls plus clone size are reproduced from that table; the DNA served to infer D and trimming. The sample holds approximately 100,000 clones, approximately 84% seen once. The CDR3 is 14 residues long. V gave up 7 bases and J gave up 8 bases; unmatched junction bases: 6. In germline, CDR1 is SGDLS, CDR2 YYNGEE. The V and J genes are TRBV9 and TRBJ2-1, with 13 bases fitting TRBD2. This clonotype originated in a human donor in a cohort sampled during active COVID-19. Sequencing was done on a sample of peripheral blood. The CDR3 DNA reads TGTGCCAGCGGAAGGACTAGCGGGAGTTATGAGCAGTTCTTC. Protein sequence: CASGRTSGSYEQFF.